The sequence of this TCR beta chain was determined in a study of T cell repertoires in cytomegalovirus infection. Study-wide background: In the study, CMV epitopes included recently identified HLA-C-restricted and well-studied HLA-B-restricted ones. Shared public TCR beta signatures pointed to both CMV infection and a matching HLA type.

With regard to this clonotype: What it recognizes is unknown.

V dropped 4 bases and J dropped 0 bases, with 12 bases sitting between them. This CDR3 comprises 15 residues. The germline V gene has CDR1 MNHEY and CDR2 SMNVEV (reference sequence). Whole-study results and caveats: Identification of carriers of CMV plus the relevant HLA was achieved through cumulative public TCR beta family frequency.

Each CDR3 protein is one row after TCRdb ran MiXCR on the reads. Of around 800,000 distinct CDR3 sequences detected, around a third appear once; the ten largest clones hold roughly 12%. The material was cultured CD8+ T cells from PBMCs, obtained from culture after CMV antigen stimulation. This chain links TRBV27 with TRBJ1-1; D ambiguous. The receptor's source is a human donor in good health (CMV status not recorded). Some clones in this sample may be carry-over from other donors' samples. CDR3 amino acids: CASSSRTLMNTEAFF. Written as DNA, the CDR3 is TGTGCCAGCAGTTCTCGAACTTTAATGAACACTGAAGCTTTCTTT.